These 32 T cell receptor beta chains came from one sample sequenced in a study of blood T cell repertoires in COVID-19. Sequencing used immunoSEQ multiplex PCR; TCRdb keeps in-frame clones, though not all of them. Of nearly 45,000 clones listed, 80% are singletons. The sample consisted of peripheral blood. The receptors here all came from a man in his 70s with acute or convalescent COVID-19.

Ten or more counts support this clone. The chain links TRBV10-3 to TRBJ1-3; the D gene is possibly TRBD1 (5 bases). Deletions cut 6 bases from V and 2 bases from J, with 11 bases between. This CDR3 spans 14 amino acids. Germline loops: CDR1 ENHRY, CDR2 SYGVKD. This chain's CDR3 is CAIRERGAGNTIYF. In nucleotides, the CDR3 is TGTGCCATCAGAGAGAGGGGTGCTGGAAACACCATATATTTT.

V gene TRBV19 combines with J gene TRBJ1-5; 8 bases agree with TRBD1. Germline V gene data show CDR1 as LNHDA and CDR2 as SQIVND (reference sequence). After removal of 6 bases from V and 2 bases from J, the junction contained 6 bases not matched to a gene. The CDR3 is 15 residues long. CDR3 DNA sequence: TGTGCCAGTAGGATCAGGGGGCTCGGCAATCAGCCCCAGCATTTT. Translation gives CASRIRGLGNQPQHF.

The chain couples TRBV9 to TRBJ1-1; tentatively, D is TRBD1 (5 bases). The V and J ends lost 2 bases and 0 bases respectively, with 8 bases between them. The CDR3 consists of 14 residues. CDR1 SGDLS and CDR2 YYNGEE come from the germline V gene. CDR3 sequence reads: CASSVGLMNTEAFF. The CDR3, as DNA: TGTGCCAGCAGCGTGGGACTGATGAACACTGAAGCTTTCTTT.

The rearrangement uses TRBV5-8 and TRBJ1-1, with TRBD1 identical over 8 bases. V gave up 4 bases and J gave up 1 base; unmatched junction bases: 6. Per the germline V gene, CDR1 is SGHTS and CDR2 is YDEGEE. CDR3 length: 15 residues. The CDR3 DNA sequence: TGTGCCAGCAGCCCGGGACAGGTTAGGAACACTGAAGCTTTCTTT. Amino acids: CASSPGQVRNTEAFF.

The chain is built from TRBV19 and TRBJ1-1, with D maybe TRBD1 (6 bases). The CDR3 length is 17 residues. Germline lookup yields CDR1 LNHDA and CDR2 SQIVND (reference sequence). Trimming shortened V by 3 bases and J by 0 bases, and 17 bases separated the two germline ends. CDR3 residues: CASSIRGRTLLNTEAFF. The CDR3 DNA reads TGTGCCAGTAGTATCAGGGGCCGCACCCTCCTGAACACTGAAGCTTTCTTT. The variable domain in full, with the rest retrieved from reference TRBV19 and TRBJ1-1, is DGGITQSPKYLFRKEGQNVTLSCEQNLNHDAMYWYRQDPGQGLRLIYYSQIVNDFQKGDIAEGYSVSREKKESFPLTVTSAQKNPTAFYLCASSIRGRTLLNTEAFFGQGTRLTVV.

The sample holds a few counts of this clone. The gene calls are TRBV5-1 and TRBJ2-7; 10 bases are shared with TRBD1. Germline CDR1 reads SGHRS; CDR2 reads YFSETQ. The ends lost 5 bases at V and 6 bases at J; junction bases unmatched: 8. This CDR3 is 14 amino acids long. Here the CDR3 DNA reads TGCGCCAGCAGAGAGGGGACAGGGGTTTCCGAGCAGTACTTC. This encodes CASREGTGVSEQYF.

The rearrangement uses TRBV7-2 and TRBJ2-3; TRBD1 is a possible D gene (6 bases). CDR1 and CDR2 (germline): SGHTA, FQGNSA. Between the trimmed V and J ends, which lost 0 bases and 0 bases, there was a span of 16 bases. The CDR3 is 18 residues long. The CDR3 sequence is CASSLARAGAISTDTQYF. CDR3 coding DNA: TGTGCCAGCAGCTTAGCTAGGGCAGGGGCAATTAGCACAGATACGCAGTATTTT.

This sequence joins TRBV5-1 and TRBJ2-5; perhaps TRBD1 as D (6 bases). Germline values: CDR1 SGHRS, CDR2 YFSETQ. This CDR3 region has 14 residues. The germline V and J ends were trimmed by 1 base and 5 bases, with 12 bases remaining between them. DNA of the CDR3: TGCGCCAGCAGCTTGAGGACAGTCGGGGAGACCCAGTACTTC. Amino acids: CASSLRTVGETQYF.

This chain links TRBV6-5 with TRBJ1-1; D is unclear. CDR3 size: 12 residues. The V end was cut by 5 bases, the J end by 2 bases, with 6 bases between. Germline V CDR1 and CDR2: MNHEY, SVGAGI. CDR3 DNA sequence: TGTGCCAGCAGTCCCAGAAACACTGAAGCTTTCTTT. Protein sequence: CASSPRNTEAFF.

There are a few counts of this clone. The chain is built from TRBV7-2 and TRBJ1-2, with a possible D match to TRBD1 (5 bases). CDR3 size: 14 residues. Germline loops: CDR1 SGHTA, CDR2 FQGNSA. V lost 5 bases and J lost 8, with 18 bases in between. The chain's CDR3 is CASSPGPRERGYTF. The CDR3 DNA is TGTGCCAGCAGCCCGGGGCCACGGGAGAGGGGCTACACCTTC.

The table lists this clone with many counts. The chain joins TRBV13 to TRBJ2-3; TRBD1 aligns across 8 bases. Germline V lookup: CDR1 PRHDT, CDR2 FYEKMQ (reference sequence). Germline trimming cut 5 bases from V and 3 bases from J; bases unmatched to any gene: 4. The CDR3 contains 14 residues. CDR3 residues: CASSPGQGTDTQYF. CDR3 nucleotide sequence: TGTGCCAGCAGCCCCGGACAGGGAACAGATACGCAGTATTTT.

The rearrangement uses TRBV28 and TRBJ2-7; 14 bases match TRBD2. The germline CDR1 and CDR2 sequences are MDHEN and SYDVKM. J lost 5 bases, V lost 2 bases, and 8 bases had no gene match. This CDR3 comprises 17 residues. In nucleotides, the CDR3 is TGTGCCAGCAGTTTAGGGACTAGCGGGGGAACTCTCGACGAGCAGTACTTC. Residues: CASSLGTSGGTLDEQYF.

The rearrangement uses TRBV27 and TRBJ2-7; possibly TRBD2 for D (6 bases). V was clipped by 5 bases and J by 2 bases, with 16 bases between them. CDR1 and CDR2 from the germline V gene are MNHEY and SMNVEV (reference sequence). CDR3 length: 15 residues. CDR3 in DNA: TGTGCCAGCAGTGTCCCGGGACTTCTCACCTACGAGCAGTACTTC. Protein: CASSVPGLLTYEQYF.

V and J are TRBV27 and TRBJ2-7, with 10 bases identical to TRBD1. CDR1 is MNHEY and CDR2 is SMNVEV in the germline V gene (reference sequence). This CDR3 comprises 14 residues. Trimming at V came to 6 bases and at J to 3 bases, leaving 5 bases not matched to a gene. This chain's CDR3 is CASRKGQGFYEQYF. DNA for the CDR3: TGTGCCAGCAGAAAGGGACAGGGGTTCTACGAGCAGTACTTC.

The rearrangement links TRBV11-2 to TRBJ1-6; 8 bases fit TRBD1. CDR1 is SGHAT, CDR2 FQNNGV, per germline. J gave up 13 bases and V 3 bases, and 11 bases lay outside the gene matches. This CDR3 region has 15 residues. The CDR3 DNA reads TGTGCCAGCAGCTTGGGGCCCGGGACAGGACCCCCCCTCCACTTT. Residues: CASSLGPGTGPPLHF.

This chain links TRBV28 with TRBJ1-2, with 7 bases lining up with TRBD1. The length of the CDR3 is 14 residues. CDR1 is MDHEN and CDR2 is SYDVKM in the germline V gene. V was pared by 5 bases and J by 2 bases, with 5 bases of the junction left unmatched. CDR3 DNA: TGTGCCAGCAGTCCAGACAGGGCCAACTATGGCTACACCTTC. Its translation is CASSPDRANYGYTF.

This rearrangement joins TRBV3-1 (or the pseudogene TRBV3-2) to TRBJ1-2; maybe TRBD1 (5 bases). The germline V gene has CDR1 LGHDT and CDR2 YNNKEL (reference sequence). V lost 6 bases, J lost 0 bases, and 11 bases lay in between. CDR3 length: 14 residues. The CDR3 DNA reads TGTGCCAGCAGTCATCAGGGTTCTAACTATGGCTACACCTTC. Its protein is CASSHQGSNYGYTF.

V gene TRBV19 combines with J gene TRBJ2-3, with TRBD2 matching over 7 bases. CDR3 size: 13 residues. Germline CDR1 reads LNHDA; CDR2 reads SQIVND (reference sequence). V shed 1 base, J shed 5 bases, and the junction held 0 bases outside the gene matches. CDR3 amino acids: CASSIAGGDTQYF. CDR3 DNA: TGTGCCAGTAGTATAGCGGGAGGAGATACGCAGTATTTT.

This CDR3 reads CASSEAAGILSTDTQYF. The CDR3 DNA is TGTGCCAGCAGTGAAGCAGCAGGGATATTAAGCACAGATACGCAGTATTTT. The rearrangement joins TRBV2 to TRBJ2-3; D possibly corresponds to TRBD1 (5 bases). Germline V CDR1 and CDR2: SNHLY, FYNNEI. V was cut by 0 bases and J by 0 bases, with 13 bases left in between. The CDR3 runs to 17 residues.

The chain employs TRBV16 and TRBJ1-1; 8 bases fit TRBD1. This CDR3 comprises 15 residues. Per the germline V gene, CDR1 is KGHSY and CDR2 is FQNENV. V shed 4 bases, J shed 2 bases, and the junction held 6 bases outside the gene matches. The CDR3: CASSLKQGGNTEAFF. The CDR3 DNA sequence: TGTGCCAGCAGCCTCAAACAGGGGGGTAACACTGAAGCTTTCTTT.

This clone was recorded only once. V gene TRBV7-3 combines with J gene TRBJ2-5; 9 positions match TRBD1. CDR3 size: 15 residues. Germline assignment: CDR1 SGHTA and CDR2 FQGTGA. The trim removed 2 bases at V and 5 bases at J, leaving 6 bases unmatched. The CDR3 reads CASSLGGTGTETQYF. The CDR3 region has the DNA TGTGCCAGCAGCTTAGGAGGGACAGGGACGGAGACCCAGTACTTC.

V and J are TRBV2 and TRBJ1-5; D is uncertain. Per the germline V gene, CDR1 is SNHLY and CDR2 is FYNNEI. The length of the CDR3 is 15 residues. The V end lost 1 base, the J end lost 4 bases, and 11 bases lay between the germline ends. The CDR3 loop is CASSEERHSNQPQHF. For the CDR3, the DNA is TGTGCCAGCAGTGAAGAAAGACACTCGAATCAGCCCCAGCATTTT.

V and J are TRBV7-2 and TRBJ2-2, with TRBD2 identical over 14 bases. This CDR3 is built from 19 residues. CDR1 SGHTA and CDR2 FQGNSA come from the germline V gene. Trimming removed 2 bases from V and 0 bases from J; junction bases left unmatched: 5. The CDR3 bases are TGTGCCAGCAGCTTATTAGGACTAGCGGGGGGTACGAACACCGGGGAGCTGTTTTTT. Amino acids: CASSLLGLAGGTNTGELFF.

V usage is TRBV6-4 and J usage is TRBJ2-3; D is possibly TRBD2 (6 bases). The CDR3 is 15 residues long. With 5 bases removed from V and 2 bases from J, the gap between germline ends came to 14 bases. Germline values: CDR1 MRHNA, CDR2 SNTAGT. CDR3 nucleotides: TGTGCCAGCAGTCTTACTAGCTCTCTCACAGATACGCAGTATTTT. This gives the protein CASSLTSSLTDTQYF.

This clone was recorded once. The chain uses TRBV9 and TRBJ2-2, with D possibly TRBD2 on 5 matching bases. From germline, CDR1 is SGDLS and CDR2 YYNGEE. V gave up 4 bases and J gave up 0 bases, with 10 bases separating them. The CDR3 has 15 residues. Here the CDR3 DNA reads TGTGCCAGCAGCCAACTAGGCTCGAACACCGGGGAGCTGTTTTTT. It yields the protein CASSQLGSNTGELFF.

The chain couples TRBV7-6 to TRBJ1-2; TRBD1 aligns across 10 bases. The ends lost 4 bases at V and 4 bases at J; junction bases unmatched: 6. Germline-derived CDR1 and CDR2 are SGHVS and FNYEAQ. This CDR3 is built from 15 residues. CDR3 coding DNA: TGTGCCAGCAGCTCGGGGGACAGGGGCCTCTATGGCTACACCTTC. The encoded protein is CASSSGDRGLYGYTF.

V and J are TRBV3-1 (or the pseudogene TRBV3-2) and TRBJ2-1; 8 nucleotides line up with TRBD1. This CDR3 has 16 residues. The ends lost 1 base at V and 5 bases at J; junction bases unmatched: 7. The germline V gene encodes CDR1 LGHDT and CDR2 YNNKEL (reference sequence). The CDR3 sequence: CASSQGGQGRHNEQFF. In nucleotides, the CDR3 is TGTGCCAGCAGCCAAGGAGGACAGGGCAGGCACAATGAGCAGTTCTTC.

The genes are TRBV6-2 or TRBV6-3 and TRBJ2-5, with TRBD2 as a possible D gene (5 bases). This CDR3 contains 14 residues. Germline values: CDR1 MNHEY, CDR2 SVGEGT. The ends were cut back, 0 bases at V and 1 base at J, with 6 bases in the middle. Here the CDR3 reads CASSYSGVQETQYF. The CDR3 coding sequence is TGTGCCAGCAGTTACTCCGGGGTCCAAGAGACCCAGTACTTC.

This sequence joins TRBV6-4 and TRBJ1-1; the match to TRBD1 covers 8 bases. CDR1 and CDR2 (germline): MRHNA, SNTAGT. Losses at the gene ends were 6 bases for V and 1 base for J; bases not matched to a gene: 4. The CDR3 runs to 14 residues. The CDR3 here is CASSQQGGNTEAFF. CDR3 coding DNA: TGTGCCAGCAGCCAACAGGGGGGGAACACTGAAGCTTTCTTT.

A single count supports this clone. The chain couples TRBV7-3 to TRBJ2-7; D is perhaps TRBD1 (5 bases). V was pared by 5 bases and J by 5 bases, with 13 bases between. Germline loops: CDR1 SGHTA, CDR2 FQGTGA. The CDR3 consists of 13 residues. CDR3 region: CASSQGVENEQYF. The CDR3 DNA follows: TGTGCCAGCAGCCAAGGGGTCGAAAACGAGCAGTACTTC.

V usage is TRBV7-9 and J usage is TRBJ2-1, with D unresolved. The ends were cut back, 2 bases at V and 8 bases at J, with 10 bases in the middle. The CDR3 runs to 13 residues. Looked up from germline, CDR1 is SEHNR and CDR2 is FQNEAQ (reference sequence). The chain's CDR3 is CASSLLYTDEQFF. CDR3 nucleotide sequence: TGTGCCAGCAGCTTACTGTACACCGATGAGCAGTTCTTC. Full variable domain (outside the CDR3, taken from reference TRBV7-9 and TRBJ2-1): DTGVSQNPRHKITKRGQNVTFRCDPISEHNRLYWYRQTLGQGPEFLTYFQNEAQLEKSRLLSDRFSAERPKGSFSTLEIQRTEQGDSAMYLCASSLLYTDEQFFGPGTRLTVL.

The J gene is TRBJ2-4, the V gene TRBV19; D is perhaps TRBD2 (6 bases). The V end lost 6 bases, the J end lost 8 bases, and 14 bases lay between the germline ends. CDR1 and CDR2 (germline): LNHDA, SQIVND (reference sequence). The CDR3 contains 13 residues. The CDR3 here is CASSPTGEDIQYF. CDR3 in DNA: TGTGCCAGTAGCCCGACCGGGGAGGACATTCAGTACTTC.